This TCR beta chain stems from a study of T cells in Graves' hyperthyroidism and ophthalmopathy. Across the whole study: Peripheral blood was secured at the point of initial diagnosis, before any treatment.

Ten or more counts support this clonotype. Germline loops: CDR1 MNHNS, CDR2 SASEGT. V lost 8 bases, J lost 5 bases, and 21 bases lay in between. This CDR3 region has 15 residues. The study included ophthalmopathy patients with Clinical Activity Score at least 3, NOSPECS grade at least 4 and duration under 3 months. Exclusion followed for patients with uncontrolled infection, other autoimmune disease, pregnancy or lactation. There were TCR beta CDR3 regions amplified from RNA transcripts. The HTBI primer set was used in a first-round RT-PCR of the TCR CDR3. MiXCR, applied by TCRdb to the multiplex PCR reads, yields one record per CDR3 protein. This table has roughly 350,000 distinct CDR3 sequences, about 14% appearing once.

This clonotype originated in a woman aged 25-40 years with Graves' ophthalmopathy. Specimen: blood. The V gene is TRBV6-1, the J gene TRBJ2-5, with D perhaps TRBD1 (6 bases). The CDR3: CASHRGRGLGETQYF. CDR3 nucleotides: TGTGCCAGCCACCGCGGCAGGGGATTGGGGGAGACCCAGTACTTC.